This TCR beta chain was sequenced during a study of blood T cells in healthy people across ages. Study-level results: With naive T cell percentage, TCR beta diversity showed a strong correlation.

With regard to this clonotype: Antigen: not known.

Through a sample-barcoded 5' primer and a J-beta primer mix, a second PCR was run for roughly 7 to 12 cycles. One entry per CDR3 protein results from TCRdb running MiXCR on the 5' RACE reads. The sample includes 870,000 or so distinct CDR3 sequences, 25% to 30% of them seen just once. CDR1 and CDR2 from the germline V gene are SGHAT and FQNNGV. CDR3 size: 15 residues. Trimming took 5 bases from V and 10 from J; bases not matched to a gene: 16. Every sample gave at least 5.5 micrograms of total RNA when it was extracted. The rearrangement joins TRBV11-2 to TRBJ2-7; 8 positions agree with TRBD2. The sequence came from a woman aged 80 or over in good health. Sequencing was done on a sample of blood. The CDR3 sequence is CASSEAPSGWSPQYF. For the CDR3, the DNA is TGTGCCAGCAGCGAAGCCCCTAGCGGGTGGTCTCCCCAGTACTTC. Variable domain in full (rest from reference TRBV11-2 and TRBJ2-7): EAGVAQSPRYKIIEKRQSVAFWCNPISGHATLYWYQQILGQGPKLLIQFQNNGVVDDSQLPKDRFSAERLKGVDSTLKIQPAKLEDSAVYLCASSEAPSGWSPQYFGPGTRLTVT.